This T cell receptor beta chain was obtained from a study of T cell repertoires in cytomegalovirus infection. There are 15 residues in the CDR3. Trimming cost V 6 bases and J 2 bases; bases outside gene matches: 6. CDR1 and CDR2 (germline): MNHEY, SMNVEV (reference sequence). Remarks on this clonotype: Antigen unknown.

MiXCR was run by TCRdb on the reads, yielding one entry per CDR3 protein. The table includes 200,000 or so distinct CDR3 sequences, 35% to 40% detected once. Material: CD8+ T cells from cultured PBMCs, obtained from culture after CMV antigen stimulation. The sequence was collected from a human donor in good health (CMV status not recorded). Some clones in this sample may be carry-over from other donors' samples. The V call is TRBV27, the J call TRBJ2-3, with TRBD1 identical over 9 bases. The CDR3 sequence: CASSLRDRDTDTQYF. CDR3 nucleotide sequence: TGTGCCAGCAGCCTCCGGGACAGGGACACAGATACGCAGTATTTT.